The 19 T cell receptor beta chains given below trace back to one sample, sequenced in a study of shared clonotypes between healthy human individuals. Only in-frame clones appear in the TCRdb table, and some are missing; sequencing was by immunoSEQ multiplex PCR. The table lists 450,000 to 600,000 clones, roughly 78% of them singletons, with about 12% in the top ten. The sequenced sample consisted of PBMCs. The receptors were gathered from a woman aged 40 to 50 in good health. Some clones in this sample may be carry-over from other donors' samples.

The chain is built from TRBV28 and TRBJ2-2; D is unresolved. This CDR3 has 14 residues. Germline lookup yields CDR1 MDHEN and CDR2 SYDVKM. V was pared by 2 bases and J by 4 bases, with 8 bases between. CDR3 nucleotides: TGTGCCAGCAGTTTAGCAAGAGCCACCGGGGAGCTGTTTTTT. Translating gives CASSLARATGELFF.

The genes are TRBV28 and TRBJ2-7, with D perhaps matching TRBD1 or TRBD2 (5 bases each). Germline V gene data show CDR1 as MDHEN and CDR2 as SYDVKM. This CDR3 contains 12 residues. V lost 8 bases to trimming and J lost 7 bases, with 15 bases between them. The CDR3 nucleotides read TGTGCCAGCGGGGGTTTCACAACGGAGCAGTACTTC. As protein: CASGGFTTEQYF.

This chain connects TRBV6-5 to TRBJ2-2, with TRBD2 identical over 8 bases. The CDR3 is 16 residues long. Trimming removed 2 bases from V and 6 bases from J; junction bases left unmatched: 8. Germline CDR1 reads MNHEY; CDR2 reads SVGAGI. Here the CDR3 DNA reads TGTGCCAGCAGTTACGTTATAGCGGGGCCACCCGGGGAGCTGTTTTTT. It codes for CASSYVIAGPPGELFF.

This clone appeared many times. The genes are TRBV4-3 and TRBJ1-4, with TRBD1 as a possible D gene (6 bases). V dropped 1 base and J dropped 10 bases, with 13 bases sitting between them. This CDR3 comprises 14 residues. Germline V CDR1 and CDR2: LGHNA, YSLEER. The chain's CDR3 is CASSQVTSQGKLFF. The CDR3 DNA is TGCGCCAGCAGCCAAGTGACCTCACAGGGAAAACTGTTTTTT.

The chain combines TRBV6-5 with TRBJ1-2; weak D call: TRBD1 (6 bases). Looked up from germline, CDR1 is MNHEY and CDR2 is SVGAGI. Trimming removed 6 bases from V and 4 bases from J, with 12 bases in between. The CDR3 extends over 13 amino acids. The CDR3 reads CASRIDRSYGYTF. CDR3 bases: TGTGCCAGCAGAATTGACAGGAGCTATGGCTACACCTTC.

There are many counts of this clone. The genes are TRBV15 and TRBJ2-5; 10 bases are a match to TRBD1. The CDR3 loop spans 15 amino acids. CDR1 and CDR2 (germline): LNHNV, YYDKDF (reference sequence). V lost 8 bases, J lost 5 bases, and 11 bases stayed unmatched. The CDR3 bases are TGTGCCACCGAAGGAGGGACAGGGGTTGGGGAGACCCAGTACTTC. As protein: CATEGGTGVGETQYF.

V is TRBV7-2 and J is TRBJ1-6, with no clear D. This CDR3 region has 15 residues. Between the trimmed V and J ends, which lost 5 bases and 8 bases, there was a span of 16 bases. Looked up from germline, CDR1 is SGHTA and CDR2 is FQGNSA. CDR3 DNA sequence: TGTGCCAGCAGCCCTAACGGAGGTGGGGATTCACCCCTCCACTTT. Protein product: CASSPNGGGDSPLHF.

Of note for this clone: Only one base separates this from a far larger clonotype, so it likely reflects a read error. The chain couples TRBV11-2 to TRBJ2-7; the D is unclear. CDR1 SGHAT and CDR2 FQNNGV come from the germline V gene. Trimming removed 0 bases at V and 5 bases at J, with 11 bases between. The CDR3 runs 14 residues. The CDR3 is CASSLDRLFHEQYF. In nucleotides, the CDR3 is TGTGCCAGCAGCTTAGATCGATTATTTCACGAGCAGTACTTC.

A single count supports this clone. The chain carries TRBV28 and TRBJ2-3, with D possibly called TRBD1 or TRBD2 (5 bases each). This CDR3 has 17 residues. The V gene lost 1 base and the J gene lost 2 bases, with 16 bases spanning the gap. CDR1 and CDR2 from the germline V gene are MDHEN and SYDVKM. The CDR3 here is CASSLFGVGVDTDTQYF. For the CDR3, the DNA is TGTGCCAGCAGTTTATTTGGTGTGGGGGTTGACACAGATACGCAGTATTTT.

This chain links TRBV18 with TRBJ1-1, with no clear D. There are 13 residues in the CDR3. Trimming stripped 1 base from V and 5 bases from J, with 8 bases between. Germline V gene sequence: CDR1 KGHSH, CDR2 LQKENI. The CDR3 nucleotides read TGTGCCAGCTCACCACAGGGAAGTACTGAAGCTTTCTTT. It codes for CASSPQGSTEAFF.

This clone has just one count. The gene calls are TRBV5-4 and TRBJ2-1; no firm D call. The CDR3 has 15 residues. Per germline, CDR1 SGHNT and CDR2 YYREEE (reference sequence). V was trimmed by 4 bases and J by 0 bases, leaving 11 bases between them. CDR3 bases: TGTGCCAGCAGCCCCCCCACAAACTCCTACAATGAGCAGTTCTTC. Translating it yields CASSPPTNSYNEQFF.

The chain employs TRBV4-2 and TRBJ2-1; D is undetermined. Looked up from germline, CDR1 is LGHNA and CDR2 is YNFKEQ. The CDR3 is 14 residues long. Trimming stripped 2 bases from V and 3 bases from J, with 8 bases between. The CDR3 bases are TGTGCCAGCAGCCAACGCGCCGGCTACAATGAGCAGTTCTTC. It codes for CASSQRAGYNEQFF.

This rearrangement joins TRBV6-1 to TRBJ2-7, with 7 bases aligning to TRBD2. The junction had 10 bases not matched to a gene; V was cut back by 5 bases and J by 3 bases. The CDR3 is made up of 15 amino acids. Germline V CDR1 and CDR2: MNHNS, SASEGT. CDR3 in amino acids: CASSPRLAVYYEQYF. The CDR3 bases are TGTGCCAGCAGTCCCCGGCTAGCGGTATACTACGAGCAGTACTTC.

The J gene is TRBJ1-2, the V gene TRBV4-2; D perhaps matches TRBD1 (5 bases). CDR3 length: 20 residues. Germline loops: CDR1 LGHNA, CDR2 YNFKEQ. Deletions cut 3 bases from V and 6 bases from J, with 32 bases between. Here the CDR3 reads CASSQEHSPSGPDPRNGYTF. The CDR3 DNA reads TGTGCCAGCAGCCAGGAGCATAGCCCGTCGGGACCTGACCCGAGAAATGGCTACACCTTC.

This chain joins TRBV5-4 and TRBJ2-3; maybe TRBD2 (6 bases). The V gene lost 4 bases and the J gene lost 3 bases, with 12 bases spanning the gap. Germline V gene data show CDR1 as SGHNT and CDR2 as YYREEE (reference sequence). This CDR3 contains 14 residues. Here the CDR3 DNA reads TGTGCCAGCAGCCAGGAAGGGAGGACAGATACGCAGTATTTT. The encoded protein is CASSQEGRTDTQYF.

The chain recombines TRBV27 with TRBJ2-7; D possibly corresponds to TRBD1 (6 bases). This CDR3 is built from 14 residues. The germline gives CDR1 MNHEY, CDR2 SMNVEV (reference sequence). The V gene lost 5 bases and the J gene lost 2 bases, with 13 bases spanning the gap. The CDR3 coding sequence is TGTGCCAGCAGTCCCCAGGGGCTAGCCTACGAGCAGTACTTC. It codes for CASSPQGLAYEQYF.

The V call is TRBV5-1, the J call TRBJ1-2; D call uncertain. V was trimmed by 1 base and J by 5 bases, leaving 9 bases between them. The CDR3 length is 13 residues. Looked up from germline, CDR1 is SGHRS and CDR2 is YFSETQ. The CDR3 DNA reads as TGCGCCAGCAGCTTGCGGGAAAGTTATGGCTACACCTTC. Its protein is CASSLRESYGYTF.

V and J are TRBV7-2 and TRBJ2-1; 13 bases line up with TRBD2. The V gene end was trimmed by 7 bases and the J gene end by 6 bases; junction bases not matched to a gene: 9. The germline CDR1 and CDR2 sequences are SGHTA and FQGNSA. The CDR3 loop spans 16 amino acids. In nucleotides, the CDR3 is TGTGCCAGCACCAATTGGACTAGCGGGAGAGGCAATGAGCAGTTCTTC. Translation: CASTNWTSGRGNEQFF.

This chain joins TRBV19 and TRBJ1-2, with TRBD1 as a possible D gene (6 bases). The V end lost 1 base, the J end lost 5 bases, and 11 bases lay between the germline ends. The CDR3 sequence is 14 residues long. CDR1 is LNHDA, CDR2 SQIVND, per germline (reference sequence). The CDR3 bases are TGTGCCAGTAGTATAGCGGCAGGGGCGTATGGCTACACCTTC. It translates to CASSIAAGAYGYTF.